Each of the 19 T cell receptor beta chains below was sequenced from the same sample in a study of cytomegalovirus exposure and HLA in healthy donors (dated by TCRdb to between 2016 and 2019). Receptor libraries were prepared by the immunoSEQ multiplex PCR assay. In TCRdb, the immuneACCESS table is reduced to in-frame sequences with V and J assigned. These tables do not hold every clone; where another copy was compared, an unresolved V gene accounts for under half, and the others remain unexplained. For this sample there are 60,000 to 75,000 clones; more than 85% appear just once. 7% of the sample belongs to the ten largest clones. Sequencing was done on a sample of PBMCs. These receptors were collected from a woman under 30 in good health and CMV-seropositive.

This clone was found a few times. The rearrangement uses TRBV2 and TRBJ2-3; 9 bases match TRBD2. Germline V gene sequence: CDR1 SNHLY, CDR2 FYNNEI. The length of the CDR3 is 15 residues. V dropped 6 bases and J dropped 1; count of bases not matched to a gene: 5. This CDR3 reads CASRRGGPGTDTQYF. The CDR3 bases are TGTGCCAGCAGGCGGGGGGGGCCTGGCACAGATACGCAGTATTTT.

The CDR3 spells CASSHRRLWSLDTQYF. CDR3 sequence (DNA): TGTGCCAGCAGCCACCGACGTCTGTGGAGTTTGGATACGCAGTATTTT. J is TRBJ2-3 and V is TRBV28; D unresolved. Germline CDR1 is MDHEN and CDR2 is SYDVKM. Trimming left V 6 bases short and J 6 bases short, with 22 bases between. This CDR3 contains 16 residues.

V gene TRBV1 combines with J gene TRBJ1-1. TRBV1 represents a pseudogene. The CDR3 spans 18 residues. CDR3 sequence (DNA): TGCACCAGCAGCCAAGAGCTCATCCCGGGTTGCGGGAACACTGAAGCTTTCTTT. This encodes CTSSQELIPGCGNTEAFF.

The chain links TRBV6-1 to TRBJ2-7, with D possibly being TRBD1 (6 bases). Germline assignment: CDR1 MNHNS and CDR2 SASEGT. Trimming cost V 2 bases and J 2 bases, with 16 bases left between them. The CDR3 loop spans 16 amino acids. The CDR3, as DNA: TGTGCCAGCAGTGAACTCGCTGGCAGGGGTGCCTACGAGCAGTACTTC. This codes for CASSELAGRGAYEQYF.

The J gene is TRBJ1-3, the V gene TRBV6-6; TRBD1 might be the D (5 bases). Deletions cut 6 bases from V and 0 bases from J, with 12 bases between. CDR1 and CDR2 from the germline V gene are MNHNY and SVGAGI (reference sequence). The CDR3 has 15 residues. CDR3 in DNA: TGTGCCAGCAGCCGACAGCTCTTCTCTGGAAACACCATATATTTT. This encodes CASSRQLFSGNTIYF.

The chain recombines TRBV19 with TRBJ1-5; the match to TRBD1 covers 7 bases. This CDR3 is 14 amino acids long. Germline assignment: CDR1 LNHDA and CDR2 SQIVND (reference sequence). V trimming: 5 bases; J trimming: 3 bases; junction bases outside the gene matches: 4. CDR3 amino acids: CASSFGTANQPQHF. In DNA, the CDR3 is TGTGCCAGTAGTTTCGGGACAGCCAATCAGCCCCAGCATTTT. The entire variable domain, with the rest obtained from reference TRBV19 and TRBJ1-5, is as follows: DGGITQSPKYLFRKEGQNVTLSCEQNLNHDAMYWYRQDPGQGLRLIYYSQIVNDFQKGDIAEGYSVSREKKESFPLTVTSAQKNPTAFYLCASSFGTANQPQHFGDGTRLSIL.

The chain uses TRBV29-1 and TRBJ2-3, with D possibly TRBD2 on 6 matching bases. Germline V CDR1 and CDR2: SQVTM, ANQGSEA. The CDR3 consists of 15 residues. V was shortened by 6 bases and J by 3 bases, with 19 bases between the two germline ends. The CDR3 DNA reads TGCAGCGTACGGGCCAACGCGGGGATAACAGATACGCAGTATTTT. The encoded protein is CSVRANAGITDTQYF.

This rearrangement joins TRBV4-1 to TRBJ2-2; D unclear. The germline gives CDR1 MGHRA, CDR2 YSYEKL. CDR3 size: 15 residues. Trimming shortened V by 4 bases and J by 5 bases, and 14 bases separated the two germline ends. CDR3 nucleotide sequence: TGCGCCAGCAGCCTCGCGGAGAGCCGGACCGGGGAGCTGTTTTTT. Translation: CASSLAESRTGELFF.

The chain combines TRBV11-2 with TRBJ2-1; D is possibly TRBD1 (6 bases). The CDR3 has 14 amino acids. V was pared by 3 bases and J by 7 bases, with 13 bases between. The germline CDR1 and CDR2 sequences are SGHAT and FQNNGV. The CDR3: CASSLTDRRNEQFF. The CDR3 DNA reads TGTGCCAGCAGCTTGACCGACAGGCGGAATGAGCAGTTCTTC.

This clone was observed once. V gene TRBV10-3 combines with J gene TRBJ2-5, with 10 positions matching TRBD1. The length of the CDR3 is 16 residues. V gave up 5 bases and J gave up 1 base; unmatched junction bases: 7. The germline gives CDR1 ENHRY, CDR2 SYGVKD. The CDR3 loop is CAISPTGTGVQETQYF. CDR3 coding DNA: TGTGCCATCAGTCCAACCGGGACAGGGGTCCAAGAGACCCAGTACTTC.

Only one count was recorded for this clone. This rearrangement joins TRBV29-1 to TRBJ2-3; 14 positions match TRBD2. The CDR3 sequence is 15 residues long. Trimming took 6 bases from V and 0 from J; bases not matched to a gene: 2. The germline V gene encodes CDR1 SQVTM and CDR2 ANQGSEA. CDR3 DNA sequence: TGCAGCGTGGGACTAGCGGGAGACAGCACAGATACGCAGTATTTT. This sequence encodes CSVGLAGDSTDTQYF.

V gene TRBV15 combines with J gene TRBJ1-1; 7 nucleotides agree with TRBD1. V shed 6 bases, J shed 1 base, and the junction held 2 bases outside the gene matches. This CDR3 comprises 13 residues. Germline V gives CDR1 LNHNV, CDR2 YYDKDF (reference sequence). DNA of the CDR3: TGTGCCACCAGGACAGGGACGAACACTGAAGCTTTCTTT. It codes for CATRTGTNTEAFF.

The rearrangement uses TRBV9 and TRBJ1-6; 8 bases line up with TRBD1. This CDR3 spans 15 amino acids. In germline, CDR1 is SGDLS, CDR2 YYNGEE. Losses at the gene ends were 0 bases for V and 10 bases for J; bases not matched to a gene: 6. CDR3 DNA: TGTGCCAGCAGCGTAGGTCTGGACAGGGCATCACCCCTCCACTTT. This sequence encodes CASSVGLDRASPLHF.

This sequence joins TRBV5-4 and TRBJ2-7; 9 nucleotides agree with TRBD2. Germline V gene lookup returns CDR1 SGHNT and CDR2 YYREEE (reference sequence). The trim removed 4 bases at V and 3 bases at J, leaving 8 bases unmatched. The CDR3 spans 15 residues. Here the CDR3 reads CASSTIAGAGYEQYF. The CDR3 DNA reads TGTGCCAGCAGCACTATAGCGGGAGCGGGCTACGAGCAGTACTTC.

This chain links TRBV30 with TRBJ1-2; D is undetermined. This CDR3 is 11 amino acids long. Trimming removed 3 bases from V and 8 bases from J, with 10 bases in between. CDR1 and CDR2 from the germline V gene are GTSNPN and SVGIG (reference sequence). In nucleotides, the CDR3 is TGTGCCTGGAGAGGCGGGTTGGGCTACACCTTC. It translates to CAWRGGLGYTF.

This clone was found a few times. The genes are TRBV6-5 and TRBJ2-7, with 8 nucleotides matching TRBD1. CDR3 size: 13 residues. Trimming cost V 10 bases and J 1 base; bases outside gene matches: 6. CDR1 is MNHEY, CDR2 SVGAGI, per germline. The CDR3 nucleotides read TGTGCCACGGGACAGGCGGTATCCTACGAGCAGTACTTC. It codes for CATGQAVSYEQYF.

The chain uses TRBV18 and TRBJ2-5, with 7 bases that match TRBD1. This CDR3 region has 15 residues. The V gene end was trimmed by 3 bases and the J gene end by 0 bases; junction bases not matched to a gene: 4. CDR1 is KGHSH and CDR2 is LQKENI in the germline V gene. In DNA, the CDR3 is TGTGCCAGCTCACCCCAGGGGGTGTACCAAGAGACCCAGTACTTC. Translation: CASSPQGVYQETQYF.

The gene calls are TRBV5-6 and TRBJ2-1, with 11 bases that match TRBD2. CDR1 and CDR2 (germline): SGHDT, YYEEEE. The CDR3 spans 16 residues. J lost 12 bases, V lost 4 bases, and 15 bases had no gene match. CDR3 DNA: TGTGCCAGCAGCGTACTAGCGGGAGAAGGAATGGGGGGGCAGTTCTTC. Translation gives CASSVLAGEGMGGQFF.

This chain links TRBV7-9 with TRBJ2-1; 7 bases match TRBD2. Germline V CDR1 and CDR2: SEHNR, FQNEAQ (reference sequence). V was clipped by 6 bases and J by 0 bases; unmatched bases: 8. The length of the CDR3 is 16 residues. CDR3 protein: CASSPREASSYNEQFF. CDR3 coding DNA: TGTGCCAGCAGTCCTCGGGAGGCAAGCTCCTACAATGAGCAGTTCTTC.